By share of the sample, the clone carrying this TCR beta chain is medium-sized (0.01 to 0.1%). The target antigen is unknown. The data were taken from a study of OX40 agonist ivuxolimab in advanced cancers. Study-wide results and limits: There was clonal expansion of CD4+ and CD8+ blood T cells by week 6 at 0.1 to 3.0 mg/kg. On average, CD8+ T cells had more expanded clones than CD4+.

Generated by immunoSEQ multiplex PCR, the TCRdb table keeps only in-frame clones and is missing some. The data contain fewer than 20,000 clones, about 80% of them seen just once; the ten biggest clones take up about 14%. The germline gives CDR1 LNHNV, CDR2 YYDKDF (reference sequence). The CDR3 is made up of 13 amino acids. Between the trimmed V and J ends, which lost 0 bases and 3 bases, there was a span of 6 bases. The chain employs TRBV15 and TRBJ2-7; D unclear. The sample was CD4+ or CD8+ T cells sorted from blood, taken in a trial of the OX40 agonist ivuxolimab. The clonotype originates from an adult with an advanced solid tumor such as melanoma, head and neck, liver or kidney cancer. CDR3 amino acids: CATSRDRGYEQYF. The CDR3, as DNA: TGTGCCACCAGCAGAGACCGAGGCTACGAGCAGTACTTC.